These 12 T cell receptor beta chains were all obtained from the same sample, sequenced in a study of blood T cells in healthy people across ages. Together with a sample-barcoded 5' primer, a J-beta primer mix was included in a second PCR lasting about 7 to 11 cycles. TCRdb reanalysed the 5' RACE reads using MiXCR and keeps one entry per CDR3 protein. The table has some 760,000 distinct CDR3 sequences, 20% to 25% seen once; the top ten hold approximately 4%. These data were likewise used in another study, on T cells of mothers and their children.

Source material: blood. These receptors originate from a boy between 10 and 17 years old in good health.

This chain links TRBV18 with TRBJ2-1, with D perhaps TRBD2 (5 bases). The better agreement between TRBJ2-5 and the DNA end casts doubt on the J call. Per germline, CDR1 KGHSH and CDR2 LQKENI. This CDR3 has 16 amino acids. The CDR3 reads CASSPLPGWIQETQYF. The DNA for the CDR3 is TGTGCCAGCTCACCACTACCGGGATGGATCCAAGAGACCCAGTACTTC.

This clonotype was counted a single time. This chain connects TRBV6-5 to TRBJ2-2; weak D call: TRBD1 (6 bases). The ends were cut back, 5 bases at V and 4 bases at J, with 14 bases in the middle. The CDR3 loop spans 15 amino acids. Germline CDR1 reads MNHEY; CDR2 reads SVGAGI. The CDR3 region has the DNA TGTGCCAGCAGTAAGCAGGGGACAATCACCGGGGAGCTGTTTTTT. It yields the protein CASSKQGTITGELFF.

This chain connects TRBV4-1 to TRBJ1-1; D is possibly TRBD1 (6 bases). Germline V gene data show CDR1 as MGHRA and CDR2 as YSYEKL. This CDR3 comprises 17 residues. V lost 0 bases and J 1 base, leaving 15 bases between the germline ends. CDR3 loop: CASSQDNGGGGNTEAFF. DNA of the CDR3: TGCGCCAGCAGCCAAGACAATGGGGGAGGGGGGAACACTGAAGCTTTCTTT.

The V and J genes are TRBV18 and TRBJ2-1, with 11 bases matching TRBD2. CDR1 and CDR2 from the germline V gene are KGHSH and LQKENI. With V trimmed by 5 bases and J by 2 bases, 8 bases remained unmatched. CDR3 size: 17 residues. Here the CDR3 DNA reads TGTGCCAGCTCATCCATCGTTAGCGGGGGGGCCTACAATGAGCAGTTCTTC. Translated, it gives CASSSIVSGGAYNEQFF.

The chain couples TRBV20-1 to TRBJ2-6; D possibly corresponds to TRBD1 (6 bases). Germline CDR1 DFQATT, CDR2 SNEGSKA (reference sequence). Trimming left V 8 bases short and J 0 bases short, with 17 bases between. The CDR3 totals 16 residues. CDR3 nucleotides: TGCAGTACTCGGGACACCTTATTCTCTGGGGCCAACGTCCTGACTTTC. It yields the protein CSTRDTLFSGANVLTF.

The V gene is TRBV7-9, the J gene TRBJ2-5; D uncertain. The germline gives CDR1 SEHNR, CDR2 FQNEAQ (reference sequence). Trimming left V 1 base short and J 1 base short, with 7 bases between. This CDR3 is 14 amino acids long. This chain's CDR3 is CASSLVRSQETQYF. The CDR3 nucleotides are TGTGCCAGCAGCTTAGTTCGGAGCCAAGAGACCCAGTACTTC.

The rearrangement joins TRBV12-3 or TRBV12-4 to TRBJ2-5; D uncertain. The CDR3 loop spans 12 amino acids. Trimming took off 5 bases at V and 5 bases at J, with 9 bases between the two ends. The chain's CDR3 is CASSGIDETQYF. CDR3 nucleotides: TGTGCCAGCAGTGGGATCGATGAGACCCAGTACTTC.

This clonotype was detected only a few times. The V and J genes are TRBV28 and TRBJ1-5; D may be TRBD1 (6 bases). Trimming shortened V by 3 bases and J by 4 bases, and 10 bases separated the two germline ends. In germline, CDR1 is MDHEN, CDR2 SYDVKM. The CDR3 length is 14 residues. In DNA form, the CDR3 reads TGTGCCAGCAGTTTGGGACAACGAAATCAGCCCCAGCATTTT. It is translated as CASSLGQRNQPQHF.

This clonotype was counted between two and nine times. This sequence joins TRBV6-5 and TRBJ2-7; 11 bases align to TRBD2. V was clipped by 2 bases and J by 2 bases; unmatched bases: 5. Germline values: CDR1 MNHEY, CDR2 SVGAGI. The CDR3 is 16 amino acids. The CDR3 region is CASSYTGTSGAYEQYF. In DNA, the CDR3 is TGTGCCAGCAGTTACACCGGGACTAGCGGTGCCTACGAGCAGTACTTC.

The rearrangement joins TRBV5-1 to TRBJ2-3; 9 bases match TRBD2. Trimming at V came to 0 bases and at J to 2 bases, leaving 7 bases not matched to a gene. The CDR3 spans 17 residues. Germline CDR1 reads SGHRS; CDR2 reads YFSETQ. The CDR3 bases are TGCGCCAGCAGCTTGGCCTATCAGCGGGGGGTCACAGATACGCAGTATTTT. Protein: CASSLAYQRGVTDTQYF. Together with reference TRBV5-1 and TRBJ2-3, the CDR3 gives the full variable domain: KAGVTQTPRYLIKTRGQQVTLSCSPISGHRSVSWYQQTPGQGLQFLFEYFSETQRNKGNFPGRFSGRQFSNSRSEMNVSTLELGDSALYLCASSLAYQRGVTDTQYFGPGTRLTVL.

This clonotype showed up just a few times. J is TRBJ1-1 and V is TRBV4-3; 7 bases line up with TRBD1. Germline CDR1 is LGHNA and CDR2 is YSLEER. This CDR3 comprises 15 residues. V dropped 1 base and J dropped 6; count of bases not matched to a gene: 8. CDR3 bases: TGCGCCAGCAGCCAAGGACAGGGATTAGGGCCTGAAGCTTTCTTT. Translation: CASSQGQGLGPEAFF.

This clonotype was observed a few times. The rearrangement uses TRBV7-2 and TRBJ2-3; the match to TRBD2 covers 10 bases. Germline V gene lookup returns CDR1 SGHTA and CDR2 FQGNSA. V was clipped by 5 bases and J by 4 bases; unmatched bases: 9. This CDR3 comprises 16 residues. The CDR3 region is CASSPRTSGFPDTQYF. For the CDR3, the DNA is TGTGCCAGCAGCCCCAGGACTAGCGGTTTCCCAGATACGCAGTATTTT. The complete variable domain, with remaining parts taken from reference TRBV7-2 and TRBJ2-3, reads GAGVSQSPSNKVTEKGKDVELRCDPISGHTALYWYRQSLGQGLEFLIYFQGNSAPDKSGLPSDRFSAERTGGSVSTLTIQRTQQEDSAVYLCASSPRTSGFPDTQYFGPGTRLTVL.